Below are 26 T cell receptor beta chains sequenced from a single sample in a study of vaccination effects on CD4 cells after COVID-19. Within the ViraFEST assay, antigen-specific CD4+ T cells underwent expansion with viral peptide pools prior to sequencing. A roughly ten-day culture period preceded the isolation of CD4+ T cells. The vaccine recipients had no prior SARS-CoV-2 infection, with negative nucleocapsid antibodies. The antigens these receptors bind are not known. Clones were sequenced by immunoSEQ multiplex PCR, and TCRdb holds only the in-frame ones, with some missing. The data contain fewer than 30,000 clones, roughly 70% of them seen just once; the ten biggest clones take up about 9.3%. The source material was CD4+ T cells from PBMCs cultured with HCoV-NL63 spike peptides, sampled before COVID-19 vaccination. The source of these receptors is a human donor who received a COVID-19 vaccine.

The chain couples TRBV27 to TRBJ2-1; TRBD2 matches 15 bases. CDR3 length: 17 amino acids. Germline CDR1 and CDR2: MNHEY and SMNVEV (reference sequence). V lost 2 bases and J lost 7; bases outside the gene matches: 6. Here the CDR3 DNA reads TGTGCCAGCAGTTTAGTGGCCGGGACTAGCGGGAGGAATGAGCAGTTCTTC. This codes for CASSLVAGTSGRNEQFF.

This sequence joins TRBV7-9 and TRBJ1-4; D is undetermined. The ends were cut back, 7 bases at V and 5 bases at J, with 14 bases in the middle. Germline V gives CDR1 SEHNR, CDR2 FQNEAQ (reference sequence). The CDR3 is 14 residues long. The CDR3 protein is CASTSLAENEKLFF. The CDR3 nucleotides are TGTGCCAGCACCTCCTTAGCGGAAAATGAAAAACTGTTTTTT.

V usage is TRBV5-1 and J usage is TRBJ1-6, with unresolved D. V gave up 0 bases and J gave up 10 bases, with 14 bases separating them. This CDR3 spans 15 amino acids. CDR1 SGHRS and CDR2 YFSETQ come from the germline V gene. The CDR3 is CASSLESGVGSPLHF. The CDR3 nucleotides read TGCGCCAGCAGCTTGGAGTCTGGTGTAGGGTCACCCCTCCACTTT.

The J gene is TRBJ1-5, the V gene TRBV6-5, with D possibly TRBD1 on 6 matching bases. This CDR3 spans 15 amino acids. Trimming took off 6 bases at V and 7 bases at J, with 19 bases between the two ends. The germline V gene encodes CDR1 MNHEY and CDR2 SVGAGI. CDR3 residues: CASSTGSSGPQPQHF. CDR3 nucleotides: TGTGCCAGCAGCACAGGGTCGTCAGGACCCCAGCCCCAGCATTTT.

This clone appeared a few times. DNA for the CDR3: TGTGCCTGGACTTCATTTAGGGTCAGCCCACCTGGCTACACCTTC. This sequence encodes CAWTSFRVSPPGYTF. The chain is built from TRBV30 and TRBJ1-2; no reliable D call. CDR3 length: 15 residues. Trimming shortened V by 4 bases and J by 7 bases, and 22 bases separated the two germline ends. Germline V CDR1 and CDR2: GTSNPN, SVGIG (reference sequence).

The chain links TRBV27 to TRBJ2-5, with D perhaps matching TRBD2 (5 bases). Germline V lookup: CDR1 MNHEY, CDR2 SMNVEV (reference sequence). The CDR3 is made up of 13 amino acids. Deletions cut 4 bases from V and 6 bases from J, with 12 bases between. The chain's CDR3 is CASSYTSYQTQYF. In DNA form, the CDR3 reads TGTGCCAGCAGTTACACTAGTTACCAGACCCAGTACTTC.

The chain combines TRBV12-3 or TRBV12-4 with TRBJ1-2; D is possibly TRBD1 (6 bases). The V end was cut by 6 bases, the J end by 4 bases, with 12 bases between. This CDR3 contains 13 residues. The CDR3 nucleotides read TGTGCCAGCAGCTCCAGGGGTACCTATGGCTACACCTTC. This encodes CASSSRGTYGYTF.

The chain recombines TRBV7-9 with TRBJ1-2; D perhaps matches TRBD1 (5 bases). CDR1 and CDR2 (germline): SEHNR, FQNEAQ (reference sequence). This CDR3 is 16 amino acids long. V was trimmed by 1 base and J by 4 bases, leaving 16 bases between them. CDR3 sequence: CASSLGVRRGSYGYTF. In DNA, the CDR3 is TGTGCCAGCAGCTTAGGAGTCAGGAGGGGAAGCTATGGCTACACCTTC.

This sequence joins TRBV7-9 and TRBJ2-3; possible D gene TRBD2, 7 bases. V was clipped by 5 bases and J by 0 bases, with 18 bases between them. There are 17 residues in the CDR3. Germline CDR1 reads SEHNR; CDR2 reads FQNEAQ (reference sequence). DNA for the CDR3: TGTGCCAGCAGCACATCACGGGGGGCCCTTAGCACAGATACGCAGTATTTT. Translation gives CASSTSRGALSTDTQYF.

The chain recombines TRBV5-1 with TRBJ1-3; TRBD1 matches 7 bases. Germline V gene data show CDR1 as SGHRS and CDR2 as YFSETQ. V lost 1 base and J lost 3; bases outside the gene matches: 1. The CDR3 consists of 14 residues. The chain's CDR3 is CASSLTGDGNTIYF. Written as DNA, the CDR3 is TGCGCCAGCAGCTTGACAGGGGATGGAAACACCATATATTTT.

This clone has a handful of counts. The V call is TRBV5-6, the J call TRBJ2-3; 14 bases agree with TRBD2. Trimming removed 2 bases from V and 4 bases from J; junction bases left unmatched: 3. The germline CDR1 and CDR2 sequences are SGHDT and YYEEEE. The CDR3 consists of 16 residues. CDR3 sequence reads: CASSFRGLAGADTQYF. The CDR3 bases are TGTGCCAGCAGCTTCCGGGGACTAGCGGGGGCAGATACGCAGTATTTT. The full variable domain, completed using reference TRBV5-6 and TRBJ2-3, is DAGVTQSPTHLIKTRGQQVTLRCSPKSGHDTVSWYQQALGQGPQFIFQYYEEEERQRGNFPDRFSGHQFPNYSSELNVNALLLGDSALYLCASSFRGLAGADTQYFGPGTRLTVL.

The CDR3 is CASSGTSGGLLRDTQYF. The CDR3 DNA follows: TGTGCCAGCAGTGGGACTAGCGGGGGCCTCTTGCGAGATACGCAGTATTTT. The V and J genes are TRBV6-1 and TRBJ2-3, with 13 bases lining up with TRBD2. CDR1 MNHNS and CDR2 SASEGT come from the germline V gene. J was trimmed by 5 bases and V by 4 bases; bases with no gene match: 9. The CDR3 extends over 17 amino acids.

This rearrangement joins TRBV27 to TRBJ2-1; no definite D call. This CDR3 has 15 residues. Trimming took 5 bases from V and 4 from J, leaving 15 bases between them. The germline V gene encodes CDR1 MNHEY and CDR2 SMNVEV (reference sequence). In DNA form, the CDR3 reads TGTGCCAGCAGTCCTGAACGGCGATCGTACAATGAGCAGTTCTTC. It encodes CASSPERRSYNEQFF.

The V gene is TRBV6-2 or TRBV6-3, the J gene TRBJ2-3, with D perhaps matching TRBD1 or TRBD2 (6 bases each). Per germline, CDR1 MNHEY and CDR2 SVGEGT. The CDR3 has 16 residues. The germline V and J ends were trimmed by 5 bases and 8 bases, with 23 bases remaining between them. This CDR3 reads CASSQGSRGRLGTQYF. The CDR3 nucleotides read TGTGCCAGCAGTCAAGGGTCTAGGGGGAGGTTAGGTACGCAGTATTTT.

J is TRBJ2-7 and V is TRBV3-1 (or the pseudogene TRBV3-2); D possibly corresponds to TRBD2 (6 bases). V was shortened by 3 bases and J by 7 bases, with 19 bases between the two germline ends. CDR3 length: 15 amino acids. Germline lookup yields CDR1 LGHDT and CDR2 YNNKEL (reference sequence). The CDR3 DNA sequence: TGTGCCAGCAGCCACCCGCCCGGGAGCGGTGGAGAGCAGTACTTC. Protein product: CASSHPPGSGGEQYF.

The genes are TRBV6-5 and TRBJ1-2; 7 bases map to TRBD1. J lost 5 bases, V lost 6 bases, and 12 bases had no gene match. CDR1 is MNHEY, CDR2 SVGAGI, per germline. This CDR3 is built from 15 residues. The CDR3 here is CASSLIRQGVYGYTF. The CDR3 DNA sequence: TGTGCCAGCAGCCTAATAAGACAGGGTGTATATGGCTACACCTTC.

This chain links TRBV4-1 with TRBJ2-5, with 8 bases aligning to TRBD2. The CDR3 consists of 15 residues. Germline assignment: CDR1 MGHRA and CDR2 YSYEKL. V was clipped by 4 bases and J by 5 bases; unmatched bases: 9. The CDR3 region is CASSPGGPLGETQYF. CDR3 DNA: TGCGCCAGCAGCCCGGGGGGGCCCTTAGGGGAGACCCAGTACTTC.

The rearrangement joins TRBV19 to TRBJ2-1; D unclear. Trimming left V 3 bases short and J 1 base short, with 10 bases between. Germline V gives CDR1 LNHDA, CDR2 SQIVND (reference sequence). This CDR3 region has 15 residues. The CDR3 here is CASSITGQSYNEQFF. In nucleotides, the CDR3 is TGTGCCAGTAGTATCACCGGCCAATCCTACAATGAGCAGTTCTTC.

Only a few counts were recorded for this clone. CDR3 sequence (DNA): TGTGCCAGCAGCTTGGGGGACAGAACAGGCGAGCAGTTCTTC. Amino acid sequence: CASSLGDRTGEQFF. This sequence joins TRBV5-4 and TRBJ2-1; 7 bases are a match to TRBD1. CDR1 and CDR2 from the germline V gene are SGHNT and YYREEE (reference sequence). This CDR3 has 14 amino acids. V was clipped by 0 bases and J by 10 bases; unmatched bases: 7.

This chain joins TRBV18 and TRBJ1-5; D unclear. Germline-derived CDR1 and CDR2 are KGHSH and LQKENI. V shed 3 bases and J shed 4 bases, with 4 bases lying between them. This CDR3 has 12 residues. The CDR3, as DNA: TGTGCCAGCTCACCGGAGAATCAGCCCCAGCATTTT. The encoded protein is CASSPENQPQHF.

The genes are TRBV25-1 and TRBJ1-5, with D perhaps matching TRBD1 (6 bases). The CDR3 is 15 residues long. Trimming took off 2 bases at V and 5 bases at J, with 13 bases between the two ends. Germline V gene data show CDR1 as MGHDK and CDR2 as SYGVNS. CDR3 DNA sequence: TGTGCCAGCAGTGAAGGGGGGCGCGGGGATCAGCCCCAGCATTTT. Its protein product is CASSEGGRGDQPQHF.

This rearrangement joins TRBV29-1 to TRBJ1-2; 8 bases align to TRBD1. Germline V CDR1 and CDR2: SQVTM, ANQGSEA. V trimming: 7 bases; J trimming: 6 bases; junction bases outside the gene matches: 16. CDR3 size: 15 residues. The CDR3 region is CSGGGLGDRMHGYTF. The CDR3 DNA reads TGCAGCGGGGGGGGGTTAGGGGACAGGATGCATGGCTACACCTTC. Combining the CDR3 with reference TRBV29-1 and TRBJ1-2 gives the whole variable domain SAVISQKPSRDICQRGTSLTIQCQVDSQVTMMFWYRQQPGQSLTLIATANQGSEATYESGFVIDKFPISRPNLTFSTLTVSNMSPEDSSIYLCSGGGLGDRMHGYTFGSGTRLTVV.

This clone was recorded once. The CDR3 coding sequence is TGTGCCAGCAGCTTGAGGGGAGGTAACGAGCAGTACTTC. Translating gives CASSLRGGNEQYF. The V gene is TRBV7-2, the J gene TRBJ2-7; tentative D call: TRBD2 (6 bases). CDR3 size: 13 residues. The V and J ends lost 3 bases and 5 bases respectively, with 11 bases between them. The germline gives CDR1 SGHTA, CDR2 FQGNSA.

This sequence joins TRBV30 and TRBJ1-6, with TRBD1 identical over 8 bases. The CDR3 is made up of 13 amino acids. The trim removed 7 bases at V and 9 bases at J, leaving 8 bases unmatched. Germline CDR1 reads GTSNPN; CDR2 reads SVGIG (reference sequence). The CDR3 region has the DNA TGTGCCTCAACCACAGGGGGGGGTTCACCCCTCCACTTT. It is translated as CASTTGGGSPLHF.

The CDR3 DNA reads TGTGCCAGCTCACTGACAACGAGCACAGATACGCAGTATTTT. Translation: CASSLTTSTDTQYF. The V and J genes are TRBV18 and TRBJ2-3, with D uncertain. The V end was cut by 4 bases, the J end by 0 bases, with 8 bases between. Germline V gene lookup returns CDR1 KGHSH and CDR2 LQKENI. The CDR3 runs to 14 residues.

V gene TRBV27 combines with J gene TRBJ2-3, with TRBD2 identical over 9 bases. This CDR3 region has 12 residues. Germline CDR1 is MNHEY and CDR2 is SMNVEV (reference sequence). V shed 7 bases and J 8 bases; nucleotides not matched to a gene: 4. DNA of the CDR3: TGTGCCAGCACCTATAGCGGGGGTACGCAGTATTTT. As protein: CASTYSGGTQYF.